This is a list of T cell receptor beta chains from one sample in a study of blood T cells in healthy people across ages. TCRdb re-derived calls from the 5' RACE reads in MiXCR, one entry per CDR3 protein. The data show around 1.5 million distinct CDR3 sequences, with about 35% seen just once and approximately 10% held by the top ten. Sequencing was carried out using blood. The source is a woman aged 25 to 45 in good health. Both conserved end residues are part of each CDR3. Each record gives: V gene, D gene, clone size, J gene, CDR3 DNA, CDR3 protein. D genes are given only for firm matches. Clone size, where shown, is once, few, many, or a class for clones that have expanded.

V: TRBV27; D: -; size: few; J: TRBJ1-1; DNA: TGTGCCAGCATAATGGGGAGGGAAGCTTTCTTT; CDR3: CASIMGREAFF
V: TRBV15; D: -; size: -; J: TRBJ2-1; DNA: TGTGCCACCAGAACGGGGAGCTACAATGAGCAGTTCTTC; CDR3: CATRTGSYNEQFF
V: TRBV11-1; D: TRBD2; size: once; J: TRBJ2-1; DNA: TGTGCCAGCAGACTCCGTAGCGGGGGGTCCTACAATGAGCAGTTCTTC; CDR3: CASRLRSGGSYNEQFF
V: TRBV27; D: -; size: few; J: TRBJ2-1; DNA: TGTGCCACCGGCGTGGGGTTCATCTCCTACAATGAGCAGTTCTTC; CDR3: CATGVGFISYNEQFF
V: TRBV10-3; D: -; size: -; J: TRBJ2-3; DNA: TGTGCCATCAGACAGAGTTTTAGCACAGATACGCAGTATTTT; CDR3: CAIRQSFSTDTQYF
V: TRBV6-6; D: -; size: -; J: TRBJ2-1; DNA: TGTGCCAGCAGCCTCCTCTCCGGGGTCCACGAGCAGTTCTTC; CDR3: CASSLLSGVHEQFF
V: TRBV28; D: -; size: -; J: TRBJ2-1; DNA: TGTGCCAGCAGAACATATCTCGGAGGCCCAGGTAATGAGCAGTTCTTC; CDR3: CASRTYLGGPGNEQFF
V: TRBV2; D: TRBD1; size: -; J: TRBJ2-1; DNA: TGTGCCAGCAGTGTTCCGGACAGGGGTCAGGCCAATGAGCAGTTCTTC; CDR3: CASSVPDRGQANEQFF
V: TRBV14; D: TRBD1; size: -; J: TRBJ2-7; DNA: TGTGCCAGCAGCCAACGGACAGGGGGATTCGGCGAGCAGTACTTC; CDR3: CASSQRTGGFGEQYF
V: TRBV12-3/TRBV12-4; D: -; size: -; J: TRBJ1-4; DNA: TGTGCCAGCAGTTTTGGGGGTGAAAAACTGTTTTTT; CDR3: CASSFGGEKLFF
V: TRBV10-3; D: TRBD2; size: -; J: TRBJ2-3; DNA: TGTGCCATCAGACTAGCGGAGGGCAGCACAGATGCGCAGTATTTT; CDR3: CAIRLAEGSTDAQYF
V: TRBV15; D: -; size: few; J: TRBJ1-5; DNA: TGTGCCACCTCTACAGGGTATAGCAATCAGCCCCAGCATTTT; CDR3: CATSTGYSNQPQHF
V: TRBV12-3/TRBV12-4; D: -; size: -; J: TRBJ2-4; DNA: TGTGCCACCCAGGGGCAATTGGCCAAAAACATTCAGTACTTC; CDR3: CATQGQLAKNIQYF
V: TRBV20-1; D: TRBD1; size: -; J: TRBJ2-7; DNA: TGCAGTGCTAGATCTTCCGGGACAGGGTACGAGCAGTACTTC; CDR3: CSARSSGTGYEQYF
V: TRBV7-8; D: -; size: many; J: TRBJ2-5; DNA: TGTGCCAGCAGACCGCTCGGAGGGGGCGAGACCCAGTACTTC; CDR3: CASRPLGGGETQYF
V: TRBV9; D: -; size: few; J: TRBJ2-1; DNA: TGTGCCAGCAGCGTAGACAGGGTGGACAATGAGCAGTTCTTC; CDR3: CASSVDRVDNEQFF
V: TRBV5-1; D: TRBD1; size: -; J: TRBJ2-1; DNA: TGCGCCAGCAGCGCCGGGACAGGGGGTGGCAATGAGCAGTTCTTC; CDR3: CASSAGTGGGNEQFF
V: TRBV6-1; D: -; size: -; J: TRBJ2-5; DNA: TGTGCCAGCGCTAGGGGCGCCCCAGAAACCCAGTACTTC; CDR3: CASARGAPETQYF
V: TRBV7-6; D: -; size: -; J: TRBJ2-1; DNA: TGTGCCAGCAGCCGTGACAGGACGTTATCGAATGAGCAGTTCTTC; CDR3: CASSRDRTLSNEQFF
V: TRBV15; D: -; size: -; J: TRBJ1-5; DNA: TGTGCCACCAGCAGAGTAGGGGTCAGCAATCAGCCCCAGCATTTT; CDR3: CATSRVGVSNQPQHF
V: TRBV12-3/TRBV12-4; D: -; size: few; J: TRBJ2-7; DNA: TGTGCCAGCTACGACAGTGTCTACGAGCAGTACTTC; CDR3: CASYDSVYEQYF
V: TRBV9; D: TRBD2; size: -; J: TRBJ2-1; DNA: TGTGCCAGCAGCGCCCCTGGGGGGGACCACTCCAGGTACAATGAGCAGTTCTTC; CDR3: CASSAPGGDHSRYNEQFF
V: TRBV18; D: -; size: -; J: TRBJ2-1; DNA: TGTGCCAGCTCACCAATGACGGGGACCGTGGGGAATGAGCAGTTCTTC; CDR3: CASSPMTGTVGNEQFF
V: TRBV5-5; D: TRBD1; size: -; J: TRBJ2-1; DNA: TGTGCCGGCAGCTCGGGACAGGGACCCTACGATGAGCAGTTCTTC; CDR3: CAGSSGQGPYDEQFF
V: TRBV7-9; D: TRBD1; size: few; J: TRBJ2-6; DNA: TGTGCCAGCAGCTCACAGGGGGGCTCTGGGGCCAACGTCCTGACTTTC; CDR3: CASSSQGGSGANVLTF
V: TRBV5-1; D: -; size: -; J: TRBJ1-5; DNA: TGCGCCAGCAGCTTTAGCGGGGACAACAATCAGCCCCAGCATTTT; CDR3: CASSFSGDNNQPQHF
V: TRBV6-6; D: TRBD1; size: many; J: TRBJ1-2; DNA: TGTGCCAGCAGCACAGGGGGTAACTATGGCTACACCTTC; CDR3: CASSTGGNYGYTF
V: TRBV27; D: -; size: -; J: TRBJ1-5; DNA: TGTGCCAGCAAAGGAGAAAGCAATCAGCCCCAGCATTTT; CDR3: CASKGESNQPQHF
V: TRBV20-1; D: -; size: few; J: TRBJ2-7; DNA: TGCAGTGCTAGAGATCTGGAAATCGAGCAGTACTTC; CDR3: CSARDLEIEQYF
V: TRBV20-1; D: TRBD1; size: -; J: TRBJ2-5; DNA: TGCAGTGCTAGACCTGGGACAGGGGGGTGGACCCAGTACTTC; CDR3: CSARPGTGGWTQYF
V: TRBV28; D: -; size: -; J: TRBJ1-1; DNA: TGTGCCAGTTCGGAGACCGCTGGGAACACTGAAGCTTTCTTT; CDR3: CASSETAGNTEAFF
V: TRBV27; D: -; size: many; J: TRBJ2-5; DNA: TGTGCCAGCAGTTTAGCAGCTGAGGAGACCCAGTACTTC; CDR3: CASSLAAEETQYF
V: TRBV5-8; D: TRBD2; size: few; J: TRBJ2-1; DNA: TGTGCCAGCAGCTTCGGACTAGCGGGAGGGAGTGAGCAGTTCTTC; CDR3: CASSFGLAGGSEQFF
V: TRBV3-1; D: -; size: -; J: TRBJ2-1; DNA: TGTGCCAGCAGCAACCCAGGGGCGGCCTCGGGAGATGAGCAGTTCTTC; CDR3: CASSNPGAASGDEQFF
V: TRBV7-9; D: -; size: few; J: TRBJ1-2; DNA: TGTGCCAGCAGCTTATTATCTCCCCATGGCTACACCTTC; CDR3: CASSLLSPHGYTF